This T cell receptor beta chain was found in a study of cytomegalovirus exposure and HLA in healthy donors. Study-wide results and limits: Association of fewer than 20,000 TCR beta sequences with HLA alleles was found at 0.05 false discovery rate in a later analysis.

With respect to this clone: Its specificity is unknown.

Germline V gene data show CDR1 as SGDLS and CDR2 as YYNGEE. The CDR3 runs 13 residues. Trimming removed 3 bases from V and 6 bases from J, with 12 bases in between. The primer mix had 60 Vbeta and 13 Jbeta primers. Clones were read by immunoSEQ multiplex PCR, and TCRdb kept only the in-frame ones, dropping some. The sample lists about 89,000 clones; about 75% were seen once. This clonotype originated in a man in his thirties or forties in good health and CMV-seropositive. V and J are TRBV9 and TRBJ1-2; no clear D gene. Sequences were obtained from PBMCs. The DNA of the CDR3 is TGTGCCAGCAGCGGACCCGAGGCTAATGGCTACACCTTC. Translating it yields CASSGPEANGYTF.